The next 23 T cell receptor beta chains were all read from a single sample in a study of T cells in Graves' hyperthyroidism and ophthalmopathy. The source material, RNA transcripts, was used to amplify TCR beta CDR3 regions. During a first-round RT-PCR of the TCR CDR3, the HTBI primer set was used. In TCRdb, the multiplex PCR reads were re-called with MiXCR into one record per CDR3 protein. The sample carries about 350,000 distinct CDR3 sequences, 15% to 20% recorded once. The sample was blood. These receptors were collected from a woman in her thirties or forties with Graves' ophthalmopathy.

This clonotype showed up many times. V and J are TRBV28 and TRBJ1-2; D is unresolved. The ends were cut back, 2 bases at V and 0 bases at J, with 4 bases in the middle. From germline, CDR1 is MDHEN and CDR2 SYDVKM. The CDR3 runs 13 residues. Here the CDR3 DNA reads TGTGCCAGCAGTTTAACAACTAACTATGGCTACACCTTC. It is translated as CASSLTTNYGYTF.

At least ten counts were recorded for this clonotype. This chain joins TRBV7-6 and TRBJ1-1; possible D gene TRBD1, 5 bases. The CDR3 sequence is 15 residues long. Trimming pared 5 bases from V and 1 base from J, leaving 14 bases between. Germline CDR1 reads SGHVS; CDR2 reads FNYEAQ. CDR3 coding DNA: TGTGCCAGCAGCGACCCAGGGACGGGGAACACTGAAGCTTTCTTT. Protein sequence: CASSDPGTGNTEAFF.

This clonotype came up many times. This chain uses TRBV18 with TRBJ2-7; TRBD2 aligns across 10 bases. Trimming at V came to 8 bases and at J to 6 bases, leaving 10 bases not matched to a gene. This CDR3 has 14 residues. From germline, CDR1 is KGHSH and CDR2 LQKENI. CDR3 DNA sequence: TGTGCCAGCAACACCGGGCTAGCGGGAGCCGAGCAGTACTTC. Translated: CASNTGLAGAEQYF.

This chain links TRBV6-1 with TRBJ1-3; D might be TRBD1 (5 bases). Trimming took 6 bases from V and 2 from J, leaving 8 bases between them. CDR3 size: 13 residues. The germline V gene encodes CDR1 MNHNS and CDR2 SASEGT. This CDR3 reads CASRQGTGNTIYF. In DNA form, the CDR3 reads TGTGCCAGCAGGCAGGGTACTGGAAACACCATATATTTT.

This clonotype was seen repeatedly, ten times or more. V is TRBV15 and J is TRBJ2-2; 7 bases line up with TRBD1. Germline lookup yields CDR1 LNHNV and CDR2 YYDKDF (reference sequence). This CDR3 has 18 amino acids. V shed 5 bases and J 7 bases; nucleotides not matched to a gene: 19. As DNA, the CDR3 is TGTGCCACCAGCTCCCAAAAACGAGGGGGCAAGTATTACGGGGAGCTGTTTTTT. Translation gives CATSSQKRGGKYYGELFF.

This clonotype has only a few counts. The chain recombines TRBV7-6 with TRBJ2-7, with 8 bases identical to TRBD1. Trimming removed 4 bases from V and 3 bases from J; junction bases left unmatched: 11. The CDR3 runs 16 residues. Germline V gene lookup returns CDR1 SGHVS and CDR2 FNYEAQ. CDR3 nucleotides: TGTGCCAGCAGCTCCTACCGACAGGGGAATGGCTACGAGCAGTACTTC. It codes for CASSSYRQGNGYEQYF. The full variable domain, with the rest looked up from reference TRBV7-6 and TRBJ2-7, is GAGVSQSPRYKVTKRGQDVALRCDPISGHVSLYWYRQALGQGPEFLTYFNYEAQQDKSGLPNDRFSAERPEGSISTLTIQRTEQRDSAMYRCASSSYRQGNGYEQYFGPGTRLTVT.

This clonotype was observed at least ten times. The chain uses TRBV2 and TRBJ1-4; TRBD1 is a possible D gene (6 bases). This CDR3 is built from 13 residues. CDR1 is SNHLY, CDR2 FYNNEI, per germline. V shed 8 bases and J shed 8 bases, with 15 bases lying between them. For the CDR3, the DNA is TGTGCCAGCTTGGGGGCCGGTGGGGAAAAACTGTTTTTT. It yields the protein CASLGAGGEKLFF.

This clonotype was observed many times. V gene TRBV9 combines with J gene TRBJ2-5; no definite D call. The V gene's germline CDR1 is SGDLS and CDR2 YYNGEE. Trimming removed 0 bases from V and 5 bases from J, with 14 bases in between. This CDR3 contains 15 residues. DNA for the CDR3: TGTGCCAGCAGCGTAGCGGGTATCGCAGCGGAGACCCAGTACTTC. The encoded protein is CASSVAGIAAETQYF.

There are many counts of this clonotype. A much more abundant neighbour one base away suggests this may be a read error. Here the CDR3 DNA reads TGTGCCAGCGGTGAAGCGGGCAGGGGGTACTATGGCTACACCTTC. Protein product: CASGEAGRGYYGYTF. This rearrangement joins TRBV6-1 to TRBJ1-2; 7 bases agree with TRBD1. The CDR3 has 15 residues. Germline lookup yields CDR1 MNHNS and CDR2 SASEGT.

This sequence joins TRBV5-1 and TRBJ2-7; TRBD1 might be the D (6 bases). This CDR3 has 13 amino acids. V was pared by 6 bases and J by 5 bases, with 15 bases between. CDR1 and CDR2 from the germline V gene are SGHRS and YFSETQ. The CDR3 sequence: CASTQAGADEQYF. The CDR3 region has the DNA TGCGCCAGCACCCAAGCAGGGGCGGACGAGCAGTACTTC.

This clonotype showed up many times. V is TRBV13 and J is TRBJ2-7; D call uncertain. The germline gives CDR1 PRHDT, CDR2 FYEKMQ (reference sequence). V gave up 3 bases and J gave up 7 bases, with 13 bases separating them. CDR3 length equals 13 residues. CDR3 DNA sequence: TGTGCCAGCAGCTTGGCAGCCGTAGGGGAGCAGTACTTC. Amino acid sequence: CASSLAAVGEQYF.

This clonotype has ten or more counts. The rearrangement joins TRBV10-2 to TRBJ1-1, with D maybe TRBD1 (6 bases). V dropped 5 bases and J dropped 1 base, with 8 bases sitting between them. This CDR3 comprises 13 residues. Per the germline V gene, CDR1 is WSHSY and CDR2 is SAAADI. The CDR3 coding sequence is TGCGCCAGCAGTCAGGACAGGAACACTGAAGCTTTCTTT. Amino acid sequence: CASSQDRNTEAFF.

This clonotype was counted many times. This chain uses TRBV29-1 with TRBJ1-2; 9 bases are shared with TRBD1. Trimming at V came to 3 bases and at J to 4 bases, leaving 3 bases not matched to a gene. Germline V lookup: CDR1 SQVTM, CDR2 ANQGSEA. The CDR3 extends over 13 amino acids. The CDR3 DNA is TGCAGCGTTGATGCGGACAGGGGCTATGGCTACACCTTC. Protein: CSVDADRGYGYTF.

As for this clonotype: This could be a read error, since a much larger clone is one nucleotide away. The chain employs TRBV7-3 and TRBJ2-5, with TRBD2 matching 7 bases. The CDR3 runs to 13 residues. V gave up 3 bases and J gave up 9 bases; unmatched junction bases: 7. Germline V lookup: CDR1 SGHTA, CDR2 FQGTGA. CDR3 in amino acids: CASSFSPREAQYF. Here the CDR3 DNA reads TGTGCCAGCAGCTTCAGCCCCCGGGAGGCCCAGTACTTC.

This clonotype was detected many times. A much more abundant neighbour one base away suggests this may be a read error. V is TRBV12-3 or TRBV12-4 and J is TRBJ2-2; possible D gene TRBD1, 6 bases. This CDR3 spans 12 amino acids. CDR3 in amino acids: CASSPGAGEPFF. The CDR3 nucleotides are TGTGCCAGCAGCCCAGGGGCCGGGGAGCCGTTTTTT.

This clonotype was found many times. The chain combines TRBV11-2 with TRBJ2-7, with TRBD1 matching over 7 bases. CDR1 SGHAT and CDR2 FQNNGV come from the germline V gene. V trimming: 1 base; J trimming: 3 bases; junction bases outside the gene matches: 12. CDR3 length: 17 residues. The CDR3 spells CASSLVKTAGGDYEQYF. CDR3 DNA: TGTGCCAGCAGCTTAGTCAAGACAGCAGGGGGTGACTACGAGCAGTACTTC. The entire variable domain, with the rest obtained from reference TRBV11-2 and TRBJ2-7, is as follows: EAGVAQSPRYKIIEKRQSVAFWCNPISGHATLYWYQQILGQGPKLLIQFQNNGVVDDSQLPKDRFSAERLKGVDSTLKIQPAKLEDSAVYLCASSLVKTAGGDYEQYFGPGTRLTVT.

This clonotype was counted at least ten times. The chain recombines TRBV7-2 with TRBJ2-7; weak D call: TRBD2 (6 bases). V was clipped by 0 bases and J by 1 base, with 10 bases between them. This CDR3 is built from 15 residues. CDR1 is SGHTA, CDR2 FQGNSA, per germline. CDR3 residues: CASSLALTSSYEQYF. CDR3 DNA: TGTGCCAGCAGCTTAGCCCTGACTAGTTCCTACGAGCAGTACTTC.

This clonotype was observed at least ten times. The chain combines TRBV5-1 with TRBJ2-4; maybe TRBD2 (5 bases). CDR3 size: 15 residues. The germline V gene encodes CDR1 SGHRS and CDR2 YFSETQ. Trimming cost V 5 bases and J 0 bases, with 12 bases left between them. The CDR3 coding sequence is TGCGCCAGCAGTATCGGGGATCTAGCCAAAAACATTCAGTACTTC. Protein product: CASSIGDLAKNIQYF.

This clonotype was seen ten or more times. The CDR3 loop reads CSVGGDDYGYTF. The CDR3 bases are TGCAGCGTTGGGGGTGATGACTATGGCTACACCTTC. The rearrangement joins TRBV29-1 to TRBJ1-2, with no clear D. This CDR3 contains 12 residues. Germline assignment: CDR1 SQVTM and CDR2 ANQGSEA. V gave up 4 bases and J gave up 3 bases, with 9 bases separating them. The full variable domain, rest sourced from reference TRBV29-1 and TRBJ1-2, is SAVISQKPSRDICQRGTSLTIQCQVDSQVTMMFWYRQQPGQSLTLIATANQGSEATYESGFVIDKFPISRPNLTFSTLTVSNMSPEDSSIYLCSVGGDDYGYTFGSGTRLTVV.

This clonotype was detected ten times or more. The V call is TRBV7-2, the J call TRBJ2-7; D possibly corresponds to TRBD1 (5 bases). The CDR3 covers 14 residues. The ends were cut back, 1 base at V and 5 bases at J, with 12 bases in the middle. Germline V gives CDR1 SGHTA, CDR2 FQGNSA. This chain's CDR3 is CASSLGGGRHEQYF. CDR3 sequence (DNA): TGTGCCAGCAGCTTAGGGGGCGGCCGCCACGAGCAGTACTTC.

This clonotype was recorded at least ten times. The gene calls are TRBV6-2 or TRBV6-3 and TRBJ1-5; maybe TRBD1 (5 bases). Germline V gene lookup returns CDR1 MNHEY and CDR2 SVGEGT. V lost 5 bases to trimming and J lost 5 bases, with 16 bases between them. The CDR3 totals 15 residues. For the CDR3, the DNA is TGTGCCAGCAGTGCCCGTTCCCCCAGGGATCAGCCCCAGCATTTT. Translating gives CASSARSPRDQPQHF.

This clonotype was counted ten times or more. V and J are TRBV2 and TRBJ2-7; tentatively, D is TRBD2 (6 bases). The length of the CDR3 is 13 residues. Trimming took off 8 bases at V and 2 bases at J, with 13 bases between the two ends. Germline V gene data show CDR1 as SNHLY and CDR2 as FYNNEI. CDR3 protein: CASARDSTYEQYF. Here the CDR3 DNA reads TGTGCCAGCGCCAGGGACTCAACCTACGAGCAGTACTTC. Full variable domain (missing parts from reference TRBV2 and TRBJ2-7): EPEVTQTPSHQVTQMGQEVILRCVPISNHLYFYWYRQILGQKVEFLVSFYNNEISEKSEIFDDQFSVERPDGSNFTLKIRSTKLEDSAMYFCASARDSTYEQYFGPGTRLTVT.

In this sample, this clonotype turned up many times. This chain uses TRBV2 with TRBJ2-7; weak D call: TRBD1 (5 bases). V was trimmed by 1 base and J by 5 bases, leaving 6 bases between them. Germline values: CDR1 SNHLY, CDR2 FYNNEI. The CDR3 consists of 12 residues. The CDR3 nucleotides read TGTGCCAGCAGTGAAGGGGGCGACGAGCAGTACTTC. Protein: CASSEGGDEQYF.